These 18 T cell receptor beta chains came from one sample sequenced in a study of T cells after yellow fever vaccination. TCRdb ran MiXCR on the 5' RACE reads and lists one entry per CDR3 protein. The sample has more than 450,000 distinct CDR3 sequences, less than 25% seen once. The source was PBMCs, collected 21 days after the first yellow fever vaccination. The receptors shown here come from a man aged 18-30 years who received the YFV17D yellow fever vaccine.

The J gene is TRBJ2-3, the V gene TRBV11-2, with D possibly being TRBD2 (5 bases). V was trimmed by 4 bases and J by 1 base, leaving 12 bases between them. Per germline, CDR1 SGHAT and CDR2 FQNNGV. The CDR3 spans 15 residues. The CDR3 sequence is CASSSIGGRTDTQYF. The CDR3 coding sequence is TGTGCCAGCAGCTCAATCGGAGGACGCACAGATACGCAGTATTTT. The complete variable domain, with remaining parts taken from reference TRBV11-2 and TRBJ2-3, reads EAGVAQSPRYKIIEKRQSVAFWCNPISGHATLYWYQQILGQGPKLLIQFQNNGVVDDSQLPKDRFSAERLKGVDSTLKIQPAKLEDSAVYLCASSSIGGRTDTQYFGPGTRLTVL.

J is TRBJ2-3 and V is TRBV12-3 or TRBV12-4, with TRBD1 matching over 7 bases. Losses at the gene ends were 6 bases for V and 2 bases for J; bases not matched to a gene: 5. The CDR3 loop spans 14 amino acids. DNA for the CDR3: TGTGCCAGCAGCGGACAGGTGAACACAGATACGCAGTATTTT. Its translation is CASSGQVNTDTQYF.

This rearrangement joins TRBV29-1 to TRBJ2-7, with D uncertain. The V and J ends lost 3 bases and 2 bases respectively, with 5 bases between them. Germline V gene sequence: CDR1 SQVTM, CDR2 ANQGSEA. CDR3 length: 11 residues. Here the CDR3 reads CSVDTPYEQYF. The CDR3 coding sequence is TGCAGCGTTGATACCCCCTACGAGCAGTACTTC.

The J gene is TRBJ1-1, the V gene TRBV5-4, with D possibly matching TRBD1 (5 bases). V was cut by 6 bases and J by 3 bases, with 18 bases left in between. CDR1 and CDR2 (germline): SGHNT, YYREEE (reference sequence). The CDR3 loop spans 15 amino acids. The CDR3 here is CASTRTGGSDTEAFF. DNA for the CDR3: TGTGCCAGCACCCGAACGGGGGGGTCGGACACTGAAGCTTTCTTT.

This clonotype has a count of ten or more. This chain links TRBV7-2 with TRBJ1-5; D is ambiguous. Germline assignment: CDR1 SGHTA and CDR2 FQGNSA. The CDR3 length is 12 residues. Trimming stripped 6 bases from V and 1 base from J, with 4 bases between. The CDR3 spells CASSDSNQPQHF. For the CDR3, the DNA is TGTGCCAGCAGTGACAGCAATCAGCCCCAGCATTTT. The full variable domain, rest sourced from reference TRBV7-2 and TRBJ1-5, is GAGVSQSPSNKVTEKGKDVELRCDPISGHTALYWYRQSLGQGLEFLIYFQGNSAPDKSGLPSDRFSAERTGGSVSTLTIQRTQQEDSAVYLCASSDSNQPQHFGDGTRLSIL.

Many counts were recorded for this clonotype. This sequence joins TRBV7-9 and TRBJ2-2; no clear D gene. The germline gives CDR1 SEHNR, CDR2 FQNEAQ (reference sequence). V lost 6 bases to trimming and J lost 5 bases, with 7 bases between them. The CDR3 is made up of 12 amino acids. The CDR3 DNA sequence: TGTGCCAGCAGTTCTGGTACCGGGGAGCTGTTTTTT. This translates into CASSSGTGELFF. Complete variable domain (other parts from reference TRBV7-9 and TRBJ2-2): DTGVSQNPRHKITKRGQNVTFRCDPISEHNRLYWYRQTLGQGPEFLTYFQNEAQLEKSRLLSDRFSAERPKGSFSTLEIQRTEQGDSAMYLCASSSGTGELFFGEGSRLTVL.

V and J are TRBV2 and TRBJ1-3; D not resolved. Per germline, CDR1 SNHLY and CDR2 FYNNEI. There are 13 residues in the CDR3. The CDR3 sequence: CGGQVNSGNTIYF. The CDR3 DNA sequence: TGTGGCGGCCAAGTTAACTCTGGAAACACCATATATTTT.

This clonotype turned up a few times. The chain links TRBV4-2 to TRBJ2-3; 8 bases are shared with TRBD2. Germline loops: CDR1 LGHNA, CDR2 YNFKEQ. The V and J ends lost 0 bases and 9 bases, in that order; junction bases with no gene match: 11. This CDR3 contains 16 residues. This CDR3 is CASSQDQRGPPGTQYF. CDR3 DNA: TGTGCCAGCAGCCAAGACCAGCGGGGGCCGCCAGGCACGCAGTATTTT.

The rearrangement joins TRBV19 to TRBJ1-5; D is unclear. Germline V gene data show CDR1 as LNHDA and CDR2 as SQIVND (reference sequence). This CDR3 spans 13 amino acids. V gave up 4 bases and J gave up 4 bases, with 8 bases separating them. This CDR3 is CASSTIRNQPQHF. As DNA, the CDR3 is TGTGCCAGTAGTACCATACGAAATCAGCCCCAGCATTTT. Complete variable domain (other parts from reference TRBV19 and TRBJ1-5): DGGITQSPKYLFRKEGQNVTLSCEQNLNHDAMYWYRQDPGQGLRLIYYSQIVNDFQKGDIAEGYSVSREKKESFPLTVTSAQKNPTAFYLCASSTIRNQPQHFGDGTRLSIL.

This clonotype was seen only a few times. The chain carries TRBV20-1 and TRBJ2-2; D ambiguous. V dropped 5 bases and J dropped 1 base, with 8 bases sitting between them. The CDR3 consists of 13 residues. Germline CDR1 reads DFQATT; CDR2 reads SNEGSKA (reference sequence). The CDR3: CSARRGNTGELFF. The CDR3 region has the DNA TGCAGTGCTCGCCGCGGGAACACCGGGGAGCTGTTTTTT.

This clonotype appeared many times. The chain employs TRBV29-1 and TRBJ2-1; maybe TRBD1 (7 bases). This CDR3 comprises 10 residues. In germline, CDR1 is SQVTM, CDR2 ANQGSEA. The CDR3 DNA reads TGCTCAGGGGGGAACAATGAGCAGTTCTTC. As protein: CSGGNNEQFF.

The J gene is TRBJ1-1, the V gene TRBV11-3, with D uncertain. Germline V gene sequence: CDR1 SGHNT, CDR2 YENEEA. V was shortened by 5 bases and J by 7 bases, with 20 bases between the two germline ends. This CDR3 spans 15 amino acids. The CDR3 sequence is CASSPLGLGAIEAFF. CDR3 DNA: TGTGCCAGCAGCCCACTCGGGCTCGGAGCCATTGAAGCTTTCTTT.

The J gene is TRBJ2-1, the V gene TRBV7-2; 10 nucleotides line up with TRBD1. The CDR3 covers 15 residues. V shed 5 bases and J 8 bases; nucleotides not matched to a gene: 9. Germline V CDR1 and CDR2: SGHTA, FQGNSA. CDR3 coding DNA: TGTGCCAGCAGCCCTACCGGGACAGGGGTCGATGAGCAGTTCTTC. Translating gives CASSPTGTGVDEQFF.

The rearrangement uses TRBV4-2 and TRBJ2-1, with 8 positions matching TRBD1. Germline CDR1 is LGHNA and CDR2 is YNFKEQ. The CDR3 is 14 amino acids. V lost 4 bases and J lost 9; bases outside the gene matches: 8. The chain's CDR3 is CASSRQGAWGEQFF. Here the CDR3 DNA reads TGTGCCAGCAGCCGTCAGGGGGCATGGGGTGAGCAGTTCTTC.

The V call is TRBV6-1, the J call TRBJ1-2; D gene ambiguous. This CDR3 is 15 amino acids long. The germline V gene has CDR1 MNHNS and CDR2 SASEGT. V lost 5 bases, J lost 2 bases, and 15 bases lay in between. DNA for the CDR3: TGTGCCAGCAGTCAACCTGAGGACCTCAACTATGGCTACACCTTC. Translation gives CASSQPEDLNYGYTF.

The rearrangement joins TRBV6-2 or TRBV6-3 to TRBJ2-5; 8 positions match TRBD1. CDR1 and CDR2 (germline): MNHEY, SVGEGT. This CDR3 is built from 16 residues. The junction had 6 bases not matched to a gene; V was cut back by 0 bases and J by 3 bases. The CDR3 DNA follows: TGTGCCAGCAGTTACTCTGGTTCGGACAGGGAAGAGACCCAGTACTTC. This translates into CASSYSGSDREETQYF.

This clonotype was seen only a few times. This chain uses TRBV6-1 with TRBJ1-5; D remains unclear. V was clipped by 8 bases and J by 5 bases, with 16 bases between them. From germline, CDR1 is MNHNS and CDR2 SASEGT. The CDR3 spans 14 residues. The CDR3 loop is CASQVSGGHQPQHF. CDR3 DNA: TGTGCCAGCCAAGTTTCGGGTGGGCATCAGCCCCAGCATTTT.

The chain employs TRBV20-1 and TRBJ2-3, with 8 nucleotides matching TRBD1. The V segment lost 6 bases and the J segment 6 bases; nucleotides outside the gene matches: 5. Germline V gene lookup returns CDR1 DFQATT and CDR2 SNEGSKA (reference sequence). The CDR3 has 12 residues. CDR3 in DNA: TGCAGTGCACCGGACAGGGCCGATACGCAGTATTTT. This translates into CSAPDRADTQYF.